A single sample gave rise to the 18 T cell receptor beta chains below, sequenced in a study of T-cell reconstitution after alpha-beta-depleted transplantation in children. Preparing the TCRbeta library involved the use of unique molecular identifiers. TCRdb reprocessed the PCR reads with MiXCR, giving one entry per CDR3 protein. The sample has about 210,000 distinct CDR3 sequences, approximately 15% seen once. The starting material was PBMCs, mostly from graft donor cells, obtained 360 days after TCRalphabeta/CD19-depleted stem cell transplant. The receptor source for this set is a male patient aged 2-15 years who had a stem cell transplant for acute lymphoblastic leukemia, so the T cells may come from the graft donor.

This clonotype occurred a few times. The chain combines TRBV5-1 with TRBJ1-1, with D perhaps TRBD1 (5 bases). Deletions cut 4 bases from V and 1 base from J, with 11 bases between. This CDR3 contains 14 residues. Looked up from germline, CDR1 is SGHRS and CDR2 is YFSETQ. CDR3 protein: CASSGGTPNTEAFF. For the CDR3, the DNA is TGCGCCAGCAGCGGGGGGACCCCGAACACTGAAGCTTTCTTT.

This clonotype appeared many times. This chain joins TRBV11-2 and TRBJ1-2, with D possibly TRBD1 on 6 matching bases. Deletions cut 5 bases from V and 4 bases from J, with 14 bases between. Germline V gene lookup returns CDR1 SGHAT and CDR2 FQNNGV. The CDR3 sequence is 14 residues long. The CDR3 nucleotides read TGTGCCAGCAGCGAGTGGGGGGCGGCCTATGGCTACACCTTC. Translating it yields CASSEWGAAYGYTF.

This clonotype has more than one count but fewer than ten. The chain uses TRBV7-2 and TRBJ2-5; D might be TRBD2 (6 bases). V was shortened by 10 bases and J by 4 bases, with 7 bases between the two germline ends. CDR1 and CDR2 from the germline V gene are SGHTA and FQGNSA. CDR3 size: 10 residues. The CDR3 nucleotides read TGTGCCATGGGGGGAGAGACCCAGTACTTC. Encoded protein: CAMGGETQYF.

This clonotype was observed a few times. The chain has TRBV24-1 and TRBJ2-5, with a possible D match to TRBD2 (7 bases). The germline gives CDR1 KGHDR, CDR2 SFDVKD. The CDR3 consists of 14 residues. V lost 4 bases and J 4 bases, leaving 12 bases between the germline ends. The CDR3 region has the DNA TGTGCCACCAGTGAGAGGGGGGGCGTAGAGACCCAGTACTTC. Its protein is CATSERGGVETQYF.

The chain has TRBV3-1 and TRBJ1-5; D is unresolved. Germline CDR1 reads LGHDT; CDR2 reads YNNKEL (reference sequence). CDR3 size: 15 residues. The V gene lost 1 base and the J gene lost 6 bases, with 13 bases spanning the gap. CDR3 loop: CASSQGTDSRQPQHF. The CDR3 bases are TGTGCCAGCAGCCAAGGGACGGATAGCCGTCAGCCCCAGCATTTT.

This clonotype has a handful of counts. J is TRBJ2-5 and V is TRBV2, with D possibly called TRBD1 or TRBD2 (6 bases each). This CDR3 region has 14 residues. Germline CDR1 is SNHLY and CDR2 is FYNNEI. The V end lost 5 bases, the J end lost 3 bases, and 13 bases lay between the germline ends. In DNA, the CDR3 is TGTGCCAGCAGTAACCCTAGGGGGGAAGAGACCCAGTACTTC. It yields the protein CASSNPRGEETQYF. Complete variable domain (other parts from reference TRBV2 and TRBJ2-5): EPEVTQTPSHQVTQMGQEVILRCVPISNHLYFYWYRQILGQKVEFLVSFYNNEISEKSEIFDDQFSVERPDGSNFTLKIRSTKLEDSAMYFCASSNPRGEETQYFGPGTRLLVL.

This clonotype has a single count. This sequence joins TRBV10-3 and TRBJ2-5; 9 positions match TRBD2. CDR1 and CDR2 (germline): ENHRY, SYGVKD. The CDR3 covers 13 residues. V gave up 6 bases and J gave up 4 bases; unmatched junction bases: 3. CDR3 coding DNA: TGTGCCATCAGCCTTAGCGGGGGAGAGACCCAGTACTTC. Translating it yields CAISLSGGETQYF.

This clonotype was seen a few times. CDR3 DNA sequence: TGTGCCAGCAGCCAAGTCGGGCCTAGCGGGACCTACAATGAGCAGTTCTTC. It translates to CASSQVGPSGTYNEQFF. The V call is TRBV4-2, the J call TRBJ2-1; 9 nucleotides align to TRBD2. V was pared by 1 base and J by 2 bases, with 6 bases of the junction left unmatched. The germline V gene has CDR1 LGHNA and CDR2 YNFKEQ. This CDR3 contains 17 residues.

The table lists this clonotype with a few counts. A much larger clone differs from this one at a single base, so this may be a read error. The V call is TRBV12-3 or TRBV12-4, the J call TRBJ1-4; 9 positions agree with TRBD1. The CDR3 is 18 residues long. CDR3 sequence (DNA): TGTACCAGCAGGAAGGGACAGGGCCTATTCGAAACTAATGAAAAACTGTTTTTT. Translating it yields CTSRKGQGLFETNEKLFF.

This chain joins TRBV20-1 and TRBJ1-5, with a tentative D call TRBD1 (5 bases). This CDR3 is 11 amino acids long. The V end lost 6 bases, the J end lost 6 bases, and 9 bases lay between the germline ends. Germline CDR1 DFQATT, CDR2 SNEGSKA (reference sequence). CDR3 protein: CSAQGFQPQHF. CDR3 in DNA: TGCAGTGCCCAGGGTTTTCAGCCCCAGCATTTT.

This clonotype was found a few times. The chain carries TRBV20-1 and TRBJ2-2; D unclear. The CDR3 has 13 residues. The V end was cut by 4 bases, the J end by 5 bases, with 11 bases between. Germline CDR1 DFQATT, CDR2 SNEGSKA (reference sequence). In nucleotides, the CDR3 is TGCAGTGCTAATAGGCCCGTTACCGGGGAGCTGTTTTTT. Translating it yields CSANRPVTGELFF.

The chain recombines TRBV16 with TRBJ2-4, with unresolved D. The V and J ends lost 0 bases and 3 bases respectively, with 15 bases between them. CDR1 is KGHSY, CDR2 FQNENV, per germline. This CDR3 region has 17 residues. Here the CDR3 DNA reads TGTGCCAGCAGCCAATCAATCCCCCCACGCTTCAAAAACATTCAGTACTTC. Translating gives CASSQSIPPRFKNIQYF. The variable domain in full, completed from reference TRBV16 and TRBJ2-4, reads GEEVAQTPKHLVRGEGQKAKLYCAPIKGHSYVFWYQQVLKNEFKFLISFQNENVFDETGMPKERFSAKCLPNSPCSLEIQATKLEDSAVYFCASSQSIPPRFKNIQYFGAGTRLSVL.

The chain links TRBV7-9 to TRBJ2-5, with D hard to call. The germline V gene has CDR1 SEHNR and CDR2 FQNEAQ (reference sequence). The CDR3 is 13 residues long. The V end was cut by 8 bases, the J end by 4 bases, with 14 bases between. This chain's CDR3 is CASLPPALETQYF. Here the CDR3 DNA reads TGTGCCAGCCTACCTCCTGCCCTAGAGACCCAGTACTTC. Full variable domain (missing parts from reference TRBV7-9 and TRBJ2-5): DTGVSQNPRHKITKRGQNVTFRCDPISEHNRLYWYRQTLGQGPEFLTYFQNEAQLEKSRLLSDRFSAERPKGSFSTLEIQRTEQGDSAMYLCASLPPALETQYFGPGTRLLVL.

This clonotype was detected many times. V is TRBV29-1 and J is TRBJ2-5; D gene uncertain. Germline lookup yields CDR1 SQVTM and CDR2 ANQGSEA. The V gene lost 6 bases and the J gene lost 4 bases, with 12 bases spanning the gap. The CDR3 contains 12 residues. The DNA of the CDR3 is TGCAGCGTATCCTCCCTACGAGAGACCCAGTACTTC. It yields the protein CSVSSLRETQYF.

A few counts support this clonotype. Here the CDR3 DNA reads TGCGCCAGCAGCTTGAATATAGGGGTGAATGAGCAGTTCTTC. Its protein is CASSLNIGVNEQFF. This chain links TRBV5-1 with TRBJ2-1; possible D gene TRBD1, 5 bases. This CDR3 is built from 14 residues. The V and J ends lost 1 base and 7 bases respectively, with 12 bases between them. Germline CDR1 SGHRS, CDR2 YFSETQ.

This clonotype has only a few counts. The chain couples TRBV11-2 to TRBJ2-3; 8 bases are a match to TRBD1. Trimming at V came to 0 bases and at J to 4 bases, leaving 6 bases not matched to a gene. CDR3 length equals 16 residues. CDR1 and CDR2 from the germline V gene are SGHAT and FQNNGV. CDR3 bases: TGTGCCAGCAGCTTAGATGCAGGGGGCCGCTCAGATACGCAGTATTTT. Amino acid sequence: CASSLDAGGRSDTQYF. The full variable domain, its missing parts supplied by reference TRBV11-2 and TRBJ2-3, is EAGVAQSPRYKIIEKRQSVAFWCNPISGHATLYWYQQILGQGPKLLIQFQNNGVVDDSQLPKDRFSAERLKGVDSTLKIQPAKLEDSAVYLCASSLDAGGRSDTQYFGPGTRLTVL.

The CDR3 DNA reads as TGCAGTGCTAGAGATCCCCTCCGGGAGATAGCGGGAAAGTACAATGAGCAGTTCTTC. Residues: CSARDPLREIAGKYNEQFF. The chain has TRBV20-1 and TRBJ2-1, with TRBD2 matching 8 bases. This CDR3 comprises 19 residues. Germline assignment: CDR1 DFQATT and CDR2 SNEGSKA (reference sequence). V shed 0 bases and J 4 bases; nucleotides not matched to a gene: 17.

V is TRBV7-3 and J is TRBJ2-2; no firm D call. V lost 1 base and J lost 8, with 11 bases in between. The germline V gene encodes CDR1 SGHTA and CDR2 FQGTGA. The CDR3 covers 14 residues. CDR3 loop: CASSLNLDGGELFF. CDR3 nucleotide sequence: TGTGCCAGCAGCTTAAACCTAGACGGGGGGGAGCTGTTTTTT.